This entry is about one TCR beta chain. Its antigen remains unidentified. This CDR3 contains 17 residues. The germline CDR1 and CDR2 sequences are ENHRY and SYGVKD. With V trimmed by 0 bases and J by 4 bases, 0 bases remained unmatched. These data belong to a study of cytomegalovirus exposure and HLA in healthy donors. About the study: Early on, a data release was issued that held approximately 78 million unique TCRs from HLA-typed donors.

Notes on the study in general: It is likely that the observed cluster of highly shared sequence variants was a sequencing artifact. In vitro checks showed that a few CMV-associated chains really do target CMV antigens. In a later analysis, an Asian-associated ancestry cluster reportedly showed fewer N-insertions than the approximately 660-donor mean.

60 Vbeta and 13 Jbeta primers were used in PCR. Sequencing used immunoSEQ multiplex PCR; TCRdb keeps in-frame clones, though not all of them. The sample lists about 180,000 clones; more than 65% were seen once. The V and J genes are TRBV10-3 and TRBJ2-2; 15 nucleotides agree with TRBD2. The sequenced sample consisted of PBMCs. This receptor was obtained from a woman in her fifties or sixties in good health and CMV-seronegative. For the CDR3, the DNA is TGTGCCATCAGTGAGTCGGGACTAGCGGGGGGCACCGGGGAGCTGTTTTTT. Translating gives CAISESGLAGGTGELFF.